Shown below are 19 T cell receptor beta chains from a single sample sequenced in a study of Graves' ophthalmopathy and Graves' hyperthyroidism. Amplifying from RNA transcripts, the study obtained TCR beta CDR3 regions. Second-round multiplex PCR came after first-round RT-PCR with HTBI primers. TCRdb analysed the multiplex PCR reads with MiXCR anew, one entry per CDR3 protein. The repertoire holds almost 750,000 distinct CDR3 sequences, with roughly two fifths as singletons. Material for sequencing was peripheral blood. The receptors stem from an adult man with Graves' ophthalmopathy.

This clonotype appeared many times. The chain is built from TRBV9 and TRBJ1-1, with D possibly TRBD1 on 5 matching bases. V gave up 6 bases and J gave up 1 base, with 13 bases separating them. Germline V CDR1 and CDR2: SGDLS, YYNGEE. The CDR3 runs to 14 residues. This CDR3 is CASNLAGENTEAFF. DNA of the CDR3: TGTGCCAGCAACCTCGCGGGGGAGAACACTGAAGCTTTCTTT.

This chain joins TRBV9 and TRBJ1-6; tentative D call: TRBD1 (5 bases). The CDR3 length is 16 residues. CDR1 is SGDLS, CDR2 YYNGEE, per germline. With 5 bases removed from V and 8 bases from J, the gap between germline ends came to 20 bases. Here the CDR3 DNA reads TGTGCCAGCAGTTCAACCCTCGGCAGGGCAGATTCACCCCTCCACTTT. It codes for CASSSTLGRADSPLHF.

The rearrangement uses TRBV7-7 and TRBJ2-5, with 7 bases that match TRBD1. This CDR3 has 14 residues. CDR1 SSHAT and CDR2 FNYEAQ come from the germline V gene (reference sequence). J gave up 4 bases and V 2 bases, and 4 bases lay outside the gene matches. CDR3 amino acids: CASSLTGDGETQYF. CDR3 nucleotide sequence: TGTGCCAGCAGCTTAACAGGGGACGGAGAGACCCAGTACTTC. The full variable domain, rest sourced from reference TRBV7-7 and TRBJ2-5, is GAGVSQSPRYKVTKRGQDVTLRCDPISSHATLYWYQQALGQGPEFLTYFNYEAQPDKSGLPSDRFSAERPEGSISTLTIQRTEQRDSAMYRCASSLTGDGETQYFGPGTRLLVL.

The chain carries TRBV24-1 and TRBJ1-5; 7 bases match TRBD1. J gave up 0 bases and V 4 bases, and 17 bases lay outside the gene matches. Per germline, CDR1 KGHDR and CDR2 SFDVKD. The CDR3 contains 20 residues. The CDR3 is CATSDNQGQSRGYSNQPQHF. The CDR3 DNA reads TGTGCCACCAGTGACAACCAGGGACAGTCCCGGGGTTATAGCAATCAGCCCCAGCATTTT.

Concerning this clonotype: A much more abundant neighbour one base away suggests this may be a read error. This rearrangement joins TRBV7-9 to TRBJ2-7; TRBD2 aligns across 9 bases. This CDR3 is built from 14 residues. Germline values: CDR1 SEHNR, CDR2 FQNEAQ (reference sequence). The CDR3 DNA reads TGTGCCAACAGCTTAGGGCTAGCGGGACCGGAGCAGTACTTC. Its protein is CANSLGLAGPEQYF. The complete variable domain, with remaining parts taken from reference TRBV7-9 and TRBJ2-7, reads DTGVSQNPRHKITKRGQNVTFRCDPISEHNRLYWYRQTLGQGPEFLTYFQNEAQLEKSRLLSDRFSAERPKGSFSTLEIQRTEQGDSAMYLCANSLGLAGPEQYFGPGTRLTVT.

This chain connects TRBV25-1 to TRBJ2-1; a possible D gene is TRBD2 (6 bases). The V end lost 7 bases, the J end lost 6 bases, and 16 bases lay between the germline ends. The CDR3 covers 14 residues. Germline-derived CDR1 and CDR2 are MGHDK and SYGVNS. The DNA of the CDR3 is TGTGCCAGCATTGACCACGGGACTCCCAATGAGCAGTTCTTC. Amino acid sequence: CASIDHGTPNEQFF.

The chain joins TRBV7-9 to TRBJ1-5; D unclear. CDR3 length equals 16 residues. V was shortened by 6 bases and J by 0 bases, with 15 bases between the two germline ends. CDR1 is SEHNR and CDR2 is FQNEAQ in the germline V gene (reference sequence). The CDR3 loop reads CASSPSFDRSNQPQHF. The CDR3 bases are TGTGCCAGCAGTCCATCGTTTGACCGTAGCAATCAGCCCCAGCATTTT.

The chain's CDR3 is CASSLITHEQYF. For the CDR3, the DNA is TGTGCCAGCAGCTTAATTACCCACGAGCAGTACTTC. The V call is TRBV11-2, the J call TRBJ2-7; D is undetermined. Trimming pared 2 bases from V and 5 bases from J, leaving 7 bases between. The length of the CDR3 is 12 residues. From germline, CDR1 is SGHAT and CDR2 FQNNGV.

This chain joins TRBV7-9 and TRBJ2-2; D remains unclear. Between the trimmed V and J ends, which lost 5 bases and 0 bases, there was a span of 10 bases. Germline assignment: CDR1 SEHNR and CDR2 FQNEAQ (reference sequence). The CDR3 has 15 residues. Written as DNA, the CDR3 is TGTGCCAGCAGCGTGGGCGGATCGAACACCGGGGAGCTGTTTTTT. Translated, it gives CASSVGGSNTGELFF.

This clonotype was recorded a few times. This sequence joins TRBV19 and TRBJ1-1; D is unclear. The V and J ends lost 1 base and 1 base respectively, with 10 bases between them. Germline V gene lookup returns CDR1 LNHDA and CDR2 SQIVND (reference sequence). This CDR3 is 15 amino acids long. The CDR3 DNA reads TGTGCCAGTAGTATAGGGGCATCGAGGAACACTGAAGCTTTCTTT. Protein: CASSIGASRNTEAFF.

The sample holds a few counts of this clonotype. This chain links TRBV6-4 with TRBJ2-7; D is uncertain. This CDR3 is 13 amino acids long. The V end lost 6 bases, the J end lost 3 bases, and 12 bases lay between the germline ends. CDR1 is MRHNA, CDR2 SNTAGT, per germline. The CDR3 sequence: CASSGYSNYEQYF. In DNA, the CDR3 is TGTGCCAGCAGCGGGTATAGTAACTACGAGCAGTACTTC.

In its sample, this clonotype was seen many times. The chain carries TRBV19 and TRBJ2-6; no clear D. The germline V and J ends were trimmed by 3 bases and 2 bases, with 8 bases remaining between them. CDR1 is LNHDA and CDR2 is SQIVND in the germline V gene (reference sequence). The CDR3 covers 15 residues. The CDR3 region has the DNA TGTGCCAGTAGTATGGACGGGCCTGGGGCCAACGTCCTGACTTTC. Its translation is CASSMDGPGANVLTF.

The J gene is TRBJ1-5, the V gene TRBV9; D is undetermined. Germline V gives CDR1 SGDLS, CDR2 YYNGEE. The length of the CDR3 is 13 residues. Trimming stripped 5 bases from V and 7 bases from J, with 13 bases between. The CDR3 coding sequence is TGTGCCAGCAGATTCCAGACGGGACAGCCCCAGCATTTT. Translated: CASRFQTGQPQHF.

The chain joins TRBV25-1 to TRBJ1-1; D unclear. This CDR3 has 16 amino acids. CDR1 is MGHDK and CDR2 is SYGVNS in the germline V gene. Trimming cost V 8 bases and J 1 base, with 20 bases left between them. CDR3 amino acids: CASVADRVWQNTEAFF. CDR3 sequence (DNA): TGTGCCAGCGTTGCGGACCGGGTCTGGCAGAACACTGAAGCTTTCTTT.

The chain has TRBV6-5 and TRBJ1-1; 9 positions agree with TRBD1. V lost 6 bases, J lost 14 bases, and 10 bases stayed unmatched. This CDR3 contains 12 residues. Germline lookup yields CDR1 MNHEY and CDR2 SVGAGI. The CDR3: CASSSRTGDPFF. The CDR3 coding sequence is TGTGCCAGCAGCTCTCGGACAGGGGATCCGTTCTTT.

This chain links TRBV2 with TRBJ2-7, with D tentatively TRBD1 (6 bases). CDR1 is SNHLY and CDR2 is FYNNEI in the germline V gene. The V end was cut by 5 bases, the J end by 2 bases, with 13 bases between. There are 14 residues in the CDR3. Here the CDR3 DNA reads TGTGCCAGCAGTCACAGGACAGCCACCTACGAGCAGTACTTC. The encoded protein is CASSHRTATYEQYF.

This clonotype turned up a few times. This chain joins TRBV7-2 and TRBJ2-7; D gene ambiguous. The CDR3 has 14 amino acids. The V end lost 8 bases, the J end lost 5 bases, and 19 bases lay between the germline ends. Germline assignment: CDR1 SGHTA and CDR2 FQGNSA. The CDR3 sequence: CASSPVYESDEQYF. Written as DNA, the CDR3 is TGTGCCAGCTCACCAGTCTACGAGAGCGACGAGCAGTACTTC.

This clonotype showed up many times. One base away lies a much larger clone, so this may be a sequencing read error. The rearrangement links TRBV7-9 to TRBJ1-1; a possible D gene is TRBD1 (5 bases). The germline V gene has CDR1 SEHNR and CDR2 FQNEAQ (reference sequence). The CDR3 runs 13 residues. Trimming stripped 1 base from V and 3 bases from J, with 6 bases between. CDR3 residues: CASSLGGDTEAFF. As DNA, the CDR3 is TGTGCCAGCAGCTTAGGGGGGGACACTGAAGCTTTCTTT.

There are many counts of this clonotype. This sequence joins TRBV19 and TRBJ2-2, with D uncertain. The CDR3 spans 13 residues. Trimming removed 5 bases at V and 7 bases at J, with 11 bases between. Germline V gene sequence: CDR1 LNHDA, CDR2 SQIVND (reference sequence). The CDR3 sequence is CASSPPGHGELFF. The CDR3 DNA follows: TGTGCCAGTAGTCCCCCCGGGCACGGGGAGCTGTTTTTT.